Sequencing of this T cell receptor (beta chain) was carried out in a study of T and B cells in COVID-19 patients. Study overall: The recovered patients had mostly mild to moderate COVID-19 with outpatient management.

General observations from the study: Patients with COVID-19 reportedly showed strongly skewed T cell receptor beta variable and joining gene usage.

On this clonotype itself: Its cognate antigen is unknown.

TRB rearrangements were amplified by multiplex PCR with BIOMED2 TRB-A/B primers. TCRdb analysed the multiplex PCR reads with MiXCR anew, one entry per CDR3 protein. The sample records under 5,000 distinct CDR3 sequences, roughly 30% being singletons. The germline V gene encodes CDR1 KGHSH and CDR2 LQKENI. With V trimmed by 4 bases and J by 0 bases, 14 bases remained unmatched. There are 20 residues in the CDR3. Each TRB amplification used roughly 220-550 ng of genomic DNA from blood. This TCR derives from a human donor who had recovered from COVID-19. The sample taken for sequencing was blood. The chain employs TRBV18 and TRBJ2-6; 8 bases agree with TRBD1. In DNA form, the CDR3 reads TGTGCCAGCTCACGGACAGGGCTACAGATTTCGGGCTCTGGGGCCAACGTCCTGACTTTC. It specifies CASSRTGLQISGSGANVLTF.